This section outlines one TCR beta chain sequence together with its context. Other nucleotide sequences in the sample specify the same CDR3. This record comes from a study of tumor T cells in aggressive B-cell lymphoma. Assay used: immunoSEQ multiplex PCR; TCRdb lists only in-frame clones, some missing. The sample includes over 2,500 clones, 87% seen only once; the top ten take approximately 18%. The V gene's germline CDR1 is SGHTA and CDR2 FQGNSA. The CDR3 runs 15 residues. J was trimmed by 5 bases and V by 7 bases; bases with no gene match: 8. The V gene is TRBV7-2, the J gene TRBJ2-5, with 12 nucleotides matching TRBD2. Input material: tumor tissue. The origin of this receptor is an adult with diffuse large B cell lymphoma. In DNA form, the CDR3 reads TGTGCCAGCAACCGACGACTAGCGGGGGTTGAGACCCAGTACTTC. Translated, it gives CASNRRLAGVETQYF.